The TCR beta chain described here comes from a study of blood T cell repertoires in COVID-19. On the study more broadly: Acute-phase and convalescent COVID-19 samples originated in the United States, Italy and Spain. PBMCs, B-cell-depleted T cells, or T cells provided the cDNA or gDNA that made up the material.

The CDR3 contains 14 residues. Looked up from germline, CDR1 is MNHEY and CDR2 is SVGAGI. V lost 8 bases to trimming and J lost 0 bases, with 12 bases between them. Original methodology: Reference gene primer amplification yielded estimated nucleated cell counts. Assay: immunoSEQ multiplex PCR; the TCRdb copy retains only in-frame clones and omits some. Clone size and V and J calls were adopted from that table, with D and trimming inferred from the DNA. The table has about 60,000 clones, approximately 79% seen once; the top ten hold less than 6%. This TCR was sampled from a woman in her seventies with acute or convalescent COVID-19. This chain links TRBV6-5 with TRBJ2-3; D is undetermined. The specimen sequenced was peripheral blood. CDR3 amino acids: CASFLSLSTDTQYF. DNA of the CDR3: TGTGCCAGCTTTCTGTCCCTTAGCACAGATACGCAGTATTTT.